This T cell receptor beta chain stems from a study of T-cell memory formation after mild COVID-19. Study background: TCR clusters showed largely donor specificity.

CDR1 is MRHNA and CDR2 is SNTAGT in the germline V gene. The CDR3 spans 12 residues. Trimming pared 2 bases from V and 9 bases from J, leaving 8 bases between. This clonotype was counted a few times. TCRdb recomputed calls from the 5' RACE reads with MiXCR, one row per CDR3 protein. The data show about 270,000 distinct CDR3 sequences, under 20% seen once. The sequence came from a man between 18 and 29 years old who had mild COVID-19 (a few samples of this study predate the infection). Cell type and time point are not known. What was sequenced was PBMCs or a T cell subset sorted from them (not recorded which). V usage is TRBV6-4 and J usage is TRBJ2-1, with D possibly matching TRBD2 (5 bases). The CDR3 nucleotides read TGTGCCAGCAGTGACATCCGGGGTGAGCAGTTCTTC. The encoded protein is CASSDIRGEQFF.